These T cell receptor beta chains were read from a single sample in a study of early T cells in non-severe SARS-CoV-2 infection. TCRdb fed the 5' RACE reads into MiXCR, producing one record per CDR3 protein. Of tens of thousands of distinct CDR3 sequences in the sample, about 11% were seen once. The sequenced sample was whole blood, obtained at baseline. The receptors were gathered from an adult who was a healthcare worker with PCR-confirmed SARS-CoV-2 infection or an uninfected control (not recorded which). The conserved cysteine and the conserved F or W are not part of the CDR3 here.

TRBJ1-2,TRBV27,ASSFSGWGDGYT
TRBJ2-3,TRBV28,ASSPRTGPTDTQY
TRBJ1-6,TRBV5-1,ASSLNSNSPLH
TRBJ2-5,TRBV6-2/TRBV6-3,ASSTGHRQETQY
TRBJ2-5,TRBV12-3/TRBV12-4,ASSPTYQETQY
TRBJ2-5,TRBV20-1,SAGAGAGGLIQETQY
TRBJ1-4,TRBV19,ASSGGTATNEKLF
TRBJ2-5,TRBV4-2,ASSQSWDRGRGETQY
TRBJ2-7,TRBV7-2,ASSSWAGGSYEQY
TRBJ2-1,TRBV7-9,ASSLGAGSSYNEQF
TRBJ2-7,TRBV27,ASGFYEQY
TRBJ2-1,TRBV27,ASSLGDDEQF
TRBJ1-2,TRBV6-5,ASNRVQRRVYGYT
TRBJ2-6,TRBV4-2,ASSQLTGFLGGANVLT
TRBJ1-5,TRBV3-1,ASSQGRGNQPQH
TRBJ1-1,TRBV6-2/TRBV6-3,ASSHRGIMNTEAF
TRBJ1-5,TRBV6-2/TRBV6-3,ASRRGEERPQH
TRBJ1-2,TRBV6-2/TRBV6-3,ASRHRETYGYT
TRBJ2-3,TRBV6-4,ASSRLAGSGDTQY
TRBJ2-1,TRBV5-1,ASSLANFDGRDEQF
TRBJ1-5,TRBV18,ASSQSGSLSNQPQH
TRBJ1-1,TRBV12-3/TRBV12-4,ASSPQGSISNTEAF
TRBJ1-1,TRBV2,ASSHRKDTEAF
TRBJ1-1,TRBV5-4,ASSFGRGANTEAF
TRBJ2-7,TRBV2,ASRPEGAYEQY
TRBJ2-1,TRBV4-1,ASSQLLAYNEQF
TRBJ2-1,TRBV7-3,ASSTDRGPPNEQF
TRBJ2-3,TRBV6-1,ASTGTFGSDTQY
TRBJ1-1,TRBV9,ASSVGGGEAF
TRBJ1-1,TRBV12-3/TRBV12-4,ASSDDSNTEAF